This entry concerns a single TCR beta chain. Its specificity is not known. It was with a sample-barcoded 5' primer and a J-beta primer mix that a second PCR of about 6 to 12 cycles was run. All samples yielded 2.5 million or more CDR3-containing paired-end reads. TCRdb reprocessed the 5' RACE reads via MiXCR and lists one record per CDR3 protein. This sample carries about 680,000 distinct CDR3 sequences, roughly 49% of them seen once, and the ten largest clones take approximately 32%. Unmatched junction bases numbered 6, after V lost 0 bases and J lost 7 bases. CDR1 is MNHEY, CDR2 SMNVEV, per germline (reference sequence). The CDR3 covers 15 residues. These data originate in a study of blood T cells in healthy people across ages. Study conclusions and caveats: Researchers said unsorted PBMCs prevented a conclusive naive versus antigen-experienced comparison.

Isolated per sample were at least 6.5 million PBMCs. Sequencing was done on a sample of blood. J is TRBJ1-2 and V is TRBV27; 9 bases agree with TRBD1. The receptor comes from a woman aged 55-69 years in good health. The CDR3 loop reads CASSLSGQGFGGYTF. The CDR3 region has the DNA TGTGCCAGCAGTTTATCGGGACAGGGTTTCGGTGGCTACACCTTC.